The rows below give T cell receptor beta chains drawn from one sample of a study of a mutant IDH1 vaccine in newly diagnosed glioma. For these TCRs, the target antigens are not known. Measured with immunoSEQ multiplex PCR; TCRdb has only the in-frame clones, and not every one. This sample carries over 55,000 clones, more than 80% of them seen once, and the ten largest clones take 5.4%. This specimen was PBMCs, taken from a glioma patient whose treatment included an IDH1 peptide vaccine. The source of these receptors is a man in his forties with glioma. The CDR3 runs from the conserved cysteine through the conserved F or W. Fields, in order: CDR3 DNA, CDR3 protein, J gene, D gene, clone size, V gene. A D gene is named only where the DNA matches it firmly. The size field is filled for only some rows; it gives once, few, many or a size class.

TGTGCCAGCAGCGGGGCCGTTGGAGGCCGATTAGATACGCAGTATTTT	CASSGAVGGRLDTQYF	TRBJ2-3	.	.	TRBV7-2
TGTGCCAGCAGCCCAAGAGGGGGGATCACTGAAGCTTTCTTT	CASSPRGGITEAFF	TRBJ1-1	.	few	TRBV7-2
TGTGCCAGCAGCCAAGAATCGGGGGTCCTCCTCGGGGAGCAGTACTTC	CASSQESGVLLGEQYF	TRBJ2-7	.	.	TRBV4-2
TGTGCCATCAGCGGACAGGGAAGCCAAAACATTCAGTACTTC	CAISGQGSQNIQYF	TRBJ2-4	TRBD1	.	TRBV10-3
TGTGCCAGCACAGCCCCTATGCCCCCCGAGCAGTACTTC	CASTAPMPPEQYF	TRBJ2-7	.	.	TRBV6-1
TGTGCCGGCAGCTTAGCCGACACAGATACGCAGTATTTT	CAGSLADTDTQYF	TRBJ2-3	.	once	TRBV7-6
TGTGCCAGCAGGTACGAGATCTATGGCACTGAAGCTTTCTTT	CASRYEIYGTEAFF	TRBJ1-1	.	.	TRBV11-2
TGTGCCAGCAGCTCCCAGGGTGGGGCAGAGACCCAGTACTTC	CASSSQGGAETQYF	TRBJ2-5	.	.	TRBV7-2
TGTGCCAGCAGGCCAACGACGATAAAGCCGGGACAGAAAAGAGATACGCAGTATTTT	CASRPTTIKPGQKRDTQYF	TRBJ2-3	TRBD1	.	TRBV14
TGCGCCAGCAGCCAAGAGGGGATCTTAATGAACACTGAAGCTTTCTTT	CASSQEGILMNTEAFF	TRBJ1-1	.	.	TRBV4-3
TGTGCCAGCAGCCCAACAGGGGGCATCACTGAAGCTTTCTTT	CASSPTGGITEAFF	TRBJ1-1	TRBD1	.	TRBV6-6
TGTGCCAGCAGCTTACAGGACTATGAAGAAAAACTGTTTTTT	CASSLQDYEEKLFF	TRBJ1-4	.	.	TRBV5-4
TGCAGCGTTGATACTACTAGCGGGAGGGGGCATGAGCAGTTCTTC	CSVDTTSGRGHEQFF	TRBJ2-1	TRBD2	.	TRBV29-1
TGCAGCGTTGATCGGCAGGGAAGATTGGATGGCTACACCTTC	CSVDRQGRLDGYTF	TRBJ1-2	.	.	TRBV29-1
TGCGCCAGCAGCTTTGGTGGGTCATACAATGAGCAGTTCTTC	CASSFGGSYNEQFF	TRBJ2-1	.	.	TRBV5-1
TGTGCCAGCAGCTTACGGGGAGGGGGTGGACAGAGCAATCAGCCCCAGCATTTT	CASSLRGGGGQSNQPQHF	TRBJ1-5	.	.	TRBV7-8
TGCGCCAGCGGAGAACATCTAGATAGCACAGATACGCAGTATTTT	CASGEHLDSTDTQYF	TRBJ2-3	.	.	TRBV5-1
TGTGCCAGCAGCCAAGTGGGGGCCGCTGAGCAGTTCTTC	CASSQVGAAEQFF	TRBJ2-1	.	.	TRBV14
TGTGCCAGCAGCGTAGACCCTTTATCGCCCTACGAGCAGTACTTC	CASSVDPLSPYEQYF	TRBJ2-7	.	.	TRBV9
TGCGCCAGCAGCCGAGACGGTGGGAGGACCGGGGAGCTGTTTTTT	CASSRDGGRTGELFF	TRBJ2-2	.	.	TRBV5-1
TGCGCCAGCAGCCAATCACTAGTCGCGACCTACGAGCAGTACTTC	CASSQSLVATYEQYF	TRBJ2-7	.	few	TRBV4-3
TGTGTCAGCAGCTCGATCCAGGGGAATTCACCCCTCCACTTT	CVSSSIQGNSPLHF	TRBJ1-6	.	.	TRBV7-6
TGTGCCAGCTCACAGGGACAGCTCTACGAGCAGTACTTC	CASSQGQLYEQYF	TRBJ2-7	TRBD1	.	TRBV18
TGTGCCAGCTCATTAGGGGTTGCTGAAGCTTTCTTT	CASSLGVAEAFF	TRBJ1-1	.	few	TRBV19
TGTGCCAGCAGCTTCGGGACCCGCCAAGAGACCCAGTACTTC	CASSFGTRQETQYF	TRBJ2-5	.	.	TRBV7-2
TGTGCCATCAGTGAGTCTGGGACAGGGTACTCCTACGAGCAGTACTTC	CAISESGTGYSYEQYF	TRBJ2-7	TRBD1	once	TRBV10-3
TGTGCCAGCAGTTTAGGGACAGTAGAACAGCCCCAGCATTTT	CASSLGTVEQPQHF	TRBJ1-5	TRBD1	.	TRBV28
TGTGCCTGGAGCCGACAGGGCGGGAATTCACCCCTCCACTTT	CAWSRQGGNSPLHF	TRBJ1-6	TRBD1	.	TRBV30
TGCGCCAGTCAGGGGACAGGGGCCCAAGCTAATGAAAAACTGTTTTTT	CASQGTGAQANEKLFF	TRBJ1-4	TRBD1	.	TRBV5-1
TGCGCCAGCCGACAAACAGGGGGCGTCGAGACCCAGTACTTC	CASRQTGGVETQYF	TRBJ2-5	TRBD1	.	TRBV5-1
TGTGCCAGCAGCGCGATTTTGGGGGCTGCTGGAAACACCATATATTTT	CASSAILGAAGNTIYF	TRBJ1-3	.	.	TRBV7-9
TGCGCCAGCAGCCAAGACCGTACTGGGACAGGGGCCATCGCGGAGACCCAGTACTTC	CASSQDRTGTGAIAETQYF	TRBJ2-5	TRBD1	.	TRBV4-3
TGTGCCGCGCGACCTAGCAACTATGGCTACACCTTC	CAARPSNYGYTF	TRBJ1-2	.	.	TRBV10-3
TGTGCCAGCAGCTTAGCCCTCATTTCGAGCGGGCTCTCCTACAATGAGCAGTTCTTC	CASSLALISSGLSYNEQFF	TRBJ2-1	.	.	TRBV13
TGTGCCAGCAGCTTCCTAGCCACAGATACGCAGTATTTT	CASSFLATDTQYF	TRBJ2-3	.	.	TRBV5-8
TGTGCCAGCAGCCCCGGGGCCAGCGGTCGGTACTTC	CASSPGASGRYF	TRBJ2-5	.	.	TRBV6-6
TGTGCCAGTAGTATCAGAGGGGGGTCTACAGATACGCAGTATTTT	CASSIRGGSTDTQYF	TRBJ2-3	.	.	TRBV19
TGTGCCAGTAGTATAGAGAAGGGGGCAACCTACGAGCAGTACTTC	CASSIEKGATYEQYF	TRBJ2-7	TRBD1	.	TRBV19
TGCGCCAGCAGCCTGGACAGCGGGACCTACCAAGAGACCCAGTACTTC	CASSLDSGTYQETQYF	TRBJ2-5	.	.	TRBV4-1
TGTGCCAGCAGTGAATCGTGGGGACCGAGTCAGCCCCAGCATTTT	CASSESWGPSQPQHF	TRBJ1-5	.	.	TRBV2
TGTGCCAGCACCACGACAGGGACGCGCGGCTACACCTTC	CASTTTGTRGYTF	TRBJ1-2	TRBD1	.	TRBV28
TGTGCCAGCAGTTTATCGCCTCCAAGCAATGAGCAGTTCTTC	CASSLSPPSNEQFF	TRBJ2-1	.	.	TRBV27
TGTGCCAGCAGCTTATTCGGTAACACTGAAGCTTTCTTT	CASSLFGNTEAFF	TRBJ1-1	.	few	TRBV7-9
TGTGCCAGCAGCTTAGCCGTAGGGACATTCGGGGAGACCCAGTACTTC	CASSLAVGTFGETQYF	TRBJ2-5	.	.	TRBV7-2
TGCGCCAGCAAGGGACAGGGGAGCACCGGGGAGCTGTTTTTT	CASKGQGSTGELFF	TRBJ2-2	TRBD1	.	TRBV10-1
TGTGCCAGCAGCTTATTTCAGGGGCCGCACACCGGGGAGCTGTTTTTT	CASSLFQGPHTGELFF	TRBJ2-2	.	.	TRBV7-2
TGTGCCAGCAGCTTATTGTCTAGCGGGGCCTTTCGCTACGAGCAGTACTTC	CASSLLSSGAFRYEQYF	TRBJ2-7	TRBD2	.	TRBV7-2
TGTGCCAGCAGCTCGGGACAGGACAACAATCAGCCCCAGCATTTT	CASSSGQDNNQPQHF	TRBJ1-5	TRBD1	.	TRBV7-8
TGCGCCAGCGCTCCCCGAGGGGATACGCAGTATTTT	CASAPRGDTQYF	TRBJ2-3	.	.	TRBV5-1
TGCAGCGTTGGATGGGCCCTAGGCGCTGAAGCTTTCTTT	CSVGWALGAEAFF	TRBJ1-1	.	.	TRBV29-1
TGTGCCAGCAGCGTATCCCTTTCGACAGCAACTAATGAAAAACTGTTTTTT	CASSVSLSTATNEKLFF	TRBJ1-4	.	.	TRBV9
TGCAGTGGCGAGGGCCACAATGAGCAGTTCTTC	CSGEGHNEQFF	TRBJ2-1	.	.	TRBV20-1
TGTGCCAGCACCTGGAGGGCTAGCGGGGGATCTAGCACAGATACGCAGTATTTT	CASTWRASGGSSTDTQYF	TRBJ2-3	.	.	TRBV21-1
TGTGCCAGCAGCTTAGGTACCGGACTAGCGGGGGGGCCGGGCACAGATACGCAGTATTTT	CASSLGTGLAGGPGTDTQYF	TRBJ2-3	TRBD2	.	TRBV7-8
TGTGCCAGCAGCAGGGGGGGCTGGGAGCTGTTTTTT	CASSRGGWELFF	TRBJ2-2	.	.	TRBV21-1
TGTGCCTGGATGGCCCGATACGAGCAGTACTTC	CAWMARYEQYF	TRBJ2-7	.	once	TRBV30
TGCGCCAGCAGCCAAGATTCGGCCTCAAGGAGAGCTTTCTTT	CASSQDSASRRAFF	TRBJ1-1	.	.	TRBV4-3
TGTGCCATCAGTGAGCCGGGACAGGGGGTCGGGGAGCTGTTTTTT	CAISEPGQGVGELFF	TRBJ2-2	TRBD1	.	TRBV10-3
TGTGCCAGCAGCCAAGCGGGGACAGGCCGCTACGAGCAGTACTTC	CASSQAGTGRYEQYF	TRBJ2-7	TRBD1	.	TRBV4-2
TGTGCCAGCAGGCTAGCGGGAGGTACCACAGATACGCAGTATTTT	CASRLAGGTTDTQYF	TRBJ2-3	TRBD2	.	TRBV2